These 30 T cell receptor beta chains were all obtained from the same sample, sequenced in a study of T cells in tuberculosis (dated by TCRdb to between 2018 and 2020). Receptor amplification or capture employed the immunoSEQ multiplex PCR assay. This is the immuneACCESS table as TCRdb keeps it, with only in-frame sequences that have V and J called. A part of the clones is gone; compared with another copy, unresolved V genes explain less than half, and the rest is unexplained. This sample gives about 23,000 clones in total; almost 97% of them show up just once. The ten largest account for 6.2% of the sample. Specimen: PBMCs. Every receptor here comes from a donor between 10 and 35 years old with latent tuberculosis or without tuberculosis infection.

CDR3 protein: CASANTNRDEQYF. The CDR3 nucleotides read TGTGCCAGCGCCAATACTAATCGTGACGAGCAGTACTTC. V usage is TRBV5-8 and J usage is TRBJ2-7; D gene ambiguous. Germline loops: CDR1 SGHTS, CDR2 YDEGEE. The CDR3 sequence is 13 residues long. V dropped 7 bases and J dropped 5 bases, with 16 bases sitting between them.

The gene calls are TRBV6-5 and TRBJ1-2; the D is unclear. This CDR3 is 16 amino acids long. Germline-derived CDR1 and CDR2 are MNHEY and SVGAGI. V was shortened by 0 bases and J by 4 bases, with 15 bases between the two germline ends. Written as DNA, the CDR3 is TGTGCCAGCAGTTACTCCCGCGTGGGAGTACTCTATGGCTACACCTTC. Translated: CASSYSRVGVLYGYTF.

The CDR3: CASSPSFGQALNQPQHF. CDR3 sequence (DNA): TGTGCCAGCAGTCCCTCCTTTGGACAGGCCCTCAATCAGCCCCAGCATTTT. This chain links TRBV27 with TRBJ1-5; 7 nucleotides match TRBD1. CDR3 length: 17 residues. Germline CDR1 is MNHEY and CDR2 is SMNVEV (reference sequence). V trimming: 5 bases; J trimming: 3 bases; junction bases outside the gene matches: 13.

CDR3 coding DNA: TGTGCCATCAGTGAGTCGGGATGGACTAGCGGAAATACGCAGTATTTT. Protein: CAISESGWTSGNTQYF. The rearrangement links TRBV10-3 to TRBJ2-3; 10 bases fit TRBD2. J was trimmed by 7 bases and V by 0 bases; bases with no gene match: 7. CDR1 ENHRY and CDR2 SYGVKD come from the germline V gene. This CDR3 has 16 residues.

V and J are TRBV6-5 and TRBJ1-4, with D possibly matching TRBD1 (5 bases). Germline V CDR1 and CDR2: MNHEY, SVGAGI. V lost 10 bases and J lost 11, with 20 bases in between. CDR3 length: 13 residues. Written as DNA, the CDR3 is TGTGCCACAGGTGTAATTGGGGCGTCGAAACTGTTTTTT. Translation gives CATGVIGASKLFF.

This clone occurred once. The J gene is TRBJ1-2, the V gene TRBV9; 9 nucleotides align to TRBD1. This CDR3 has 18 residues. V shed 0 bases and J 4 bases; nucleotides not matched to a gene: 13. Germline CDR1 and CDR2: SGDLS and YYNGEE. The CDR3 DNA is TGTGCCAGCAGCGTAGGCGGACAGGGGCGGCTATCTGGCTATGGCTACACCTTC. This encodes CASSVGGQGRLSGYGYTF. The whole variable domain, filled in from reference TRBV9 and TRBJ1-2, reads DSGVTQTPKHLITATGQRVTLRCSPRSGDLSVYWYQQSLDQGLQFLIQYYNGEERAKGNILERFSAQQFPDLHSELNLSSLELGDSALYFCASSVGGQGRLSGYGYTFGSGTRLTVV.

This clone was seen a single time. The chain employs TRBV28 and TRBJ1-2, with D uncertain. The germline CDR1 and CDR2 sequences are MDHEN and SYDVKM. The CDR3 has 16 residues. V was cut by 5 bases and J by 1 base, with 17 bases left in between. CDR3: CASSTTPRPINYGYTF. The CDR3 DNA reads TGTGCCAGCAGTACTACCCCAAGGCCGATTAACTATGGCTACACCTTC.

This sequence joins TRBV21-1 and TRBJ1-5; the table's D call of TRBD1 was not tested on the DNA. TRBV21-1 is annotated as a pseudogene. This CDR3 spans 16 amino acids. CDR3 sequence reads: CASSKVVRTGNQPQHF. The CDR3, as DNA: TGTGCCAGCAGCAAAGTAGTACGGACAGGAAATCAGCCCCAGCATTTT.

This clone has just a few counts. This chain links TRBV6-5 with TRBJ2-1; D is perhaps TRBD2 (5 bases). The CDR3 covers 15 residues. Trimming removed 5 bases at V and 4 bases at J, with 15 bases between. Germline V gene sequence: CDR1 MNHEY, CDR2 SVGAGI. CDR3 DNA sequence: TGTGCCAGCAGTCATACTAGTGATGGATACAATGAGCAGTTCTTC. Encoded protein: CASSHTSDGYNEQFF.

This chain connects TRBV4-3 to TRBJ1-1; 8 nucleotides match TRBD1. The CDR3 length is 16 residues. Germline values: CDR1 LGHNA, CDR2 YSLEER. V lost 4 bases and J lost 2; bases outside the gene matches: 9. This CDR3 is CASSRETGGTNTEAFF. The CDR3 DNA reads TGCGCCAGCAGCCGAGAAACAGGGGGGACAAACACTGAAGCTTTCTTT.

The gene calls are TRBV9 and TRBJ1-4; unclear D gene. Germline V gives CDR1 SGDLS, CDR2 YYNGEE. Trimming removed 4 bases from V and 0 bases from J, with 10 bases in between. The CDR3 is 15 residues long. The CDR3 DNA reads as TGTGCCAGCAGCCCAATGCACTCAACTAATGAAAAACTGTTTTTT. Encoded protein: CASSPMHSTNEKLFF.

This clone was counted once. CDR3 residues: CASSPEGAETQYF. The CDR3 DNA is TGCGCCAGCAGCCCGGAGGGGGCAGAGACCCAGTACTTC. V gene TRBV5-1 combines with J gene TRBJ2-5; tentative D call: TRBD1 (7 bases). Trimming left V 4 bases short and J 4 bases short, with 11 bases between. CDR3 length equals 13 residues. Germline loops: CDR1 SGHRS, CDR2 YFSETQ.

The J gene is TRBJ2-1, the V gene TRBV10-2; 9 bases align to TRBD2. The germline V gene encodes CDR1 WSHSY and CDR2 SAAADI. The CDR3 is made up of 16 amino acids. Trimming removed 4 bases from V and 8 bases from J; junction bases left unmatched: 12. This CDR3 reads CASSGLLAGAPHEQFF. CDR3 DNA: TGCGCCAGCAGTGGGTTGTTAGCGGGAGCCCCCCATGAGCAGTTCTTC.

DNA for the CDR3: TGTGCCAGCAGGACAGGGGGCAATTCCTACGAGCAGTACTTC. Translation: CASRTGGNSYEQYF. The chain links TRBV19 to TRBJ2-7; 11 bases align to TRBD1. CDR3 length: 14 amino acids. CDR1 and CDR2 (germline): LNHDA, SQIVND (reference sequence). V lost 9 bases to trimming and J lost 1 base; unmatched junction nucleotides: 5.

This clone was detected only once. V and J are TRBV6-6 and TRBJ2-7; D remains ambiguous. Germline loops: CDR1 MNHNY, CDR2 SVGAGI (reference sequence). This CDR3 contains 15 residues. Trimming left V 4 bases short and J 1 base short, with 14 bases between. The CDR3 coding sequence is TGTGCCAGCAGTTCCCGGTCGAGGCATTCCTACGAGCAGTACTTC. Its translation is CASSSRSRHSYEQYF.

The V call is TRBV30, the J call TRBJ1-3; D not resolved. Germline-derived CDR1 and CDR2 are GTSNPN and SVGIG (reference sequence). V was shortened by 8 bases and J by 0 bases, with 17 bases between the two germline ends. This CDR3 has 15 amino acids. CDR3 in DNA: TGTGCCCTGGATCAGACGGGAAGCTCTGGAAACACCATATATTTT. The encoded protein is CALDQTGSSGNTIYF.

The chain joins TRBV29-1 to TRBJ2-5; D is unresolved. Germline CDR1 SQVTM, CDR2 ANQGSEA. This CDR3 comprises 11 residues. The V end was cut by 7 bases, the J end by 2 bases, with 8 bases between. The CDR3 spells CSGERQETQYF. The DNA for the CDR3 is TGCAGCGGAGAGAGACAAGAGACCCAGTACTTC.

The chain employs TRBV18 and TRBJ2-5; TRBD1 matches 7 bases. The CDR3 consists of 14 residues. J gave up 1 base and V 6 bases, and 5 bases lay outside the gene matches. The germline V gene encodes CDR1 KGHSH and CDR2 LQKENI. The CDR3 DNA follows: TGTGCCAGCTCCCAAGACAGGGTCCAAGAGACCCAGTACTTC. This sequence encodes CASSQDRVQETQYF.

The V call is TRBV27, the J call TRBJ2-7, with D perhaps matching TRBD1 (5 bases). V lost 0 bases and J lost 3, with 18 bases in between. Germline CDR1 reads MNHEY; CDR2 reads SMNVEV (reference sequence). This CDR3 spans 17 amino acids. This CDR3 is CASSLSIRAQDLYEQYF. The CDR3 nucleotides read TGTGCCAGCAGTTTATCTATCAGGGCCCAAGATCTCTACGAGCAGTACTTC.

V usage is TRBV7-6 and J usage is TRBJ1-1; D is ambiguous. The CDR3 consists of 17 residues. CDR1 and CDR2 (germline): SGHVS, FNYEAQ. Trimming pared 1 base from V and 4 bases from J, leaving 19 bases between. The CDR3 protein is CASSLDYKYQGSTEAFF. In nucleotides, the CDR3 is TGTGCCAGCAGCTTAGACTATAAATACCAAGGCAGCACTGAAGCTTTCTTT.

V and J are TRBV6-5 and TRBJ1-5, with D tentatively TRBD1 (5 bases). Germline values: CDR1 MNHEY, CDR2 SVGAGI. Trimming shortened V by 4 bases and J by 6 bases, and 10 bases separated the two germline ends. CDR3 length: 13 residues. The CDR3 DNA follows: TGTGCCAGCAGTTCCCTCGGGGGTCAGCCCCAGCATTTT. Encoded protein: CASSSLGGQPQHF.

The chain uses TRBV30 and TRBJ2-7; possible D gene TRBD1, 6 bases. The germline V and J ends were trimmed by 4 bases and 0 bases, with 13 bases remaining between them. In germline, CDR1 is GTSNPN, CDR2 SVGIG (reference sequence). The CDR3 has 14 residues. This chain's CDR3 is CAWIPSGDSYEQYF. The CDR3 bases are TGTGCCTGGATCCCGTCAGGGGACTCCTACGAGCAGTACTTC. The full variable domain, in which reference TRBV30 and TRBJ2-7 provide the parts outside the CDR3, is SQTIHQWPATLVQPVGSPLSLECTVEGTSNPNLYWYRQAAGRGLQLLFYSVGIGQISSEVPQNLSASRPQDRQFILSSKKLLLSDSGFYLCAWIPSGDSYEQYFGPGTRLTVT.

This clone is a singleton in its sample. The V gene is TRBV6-5, the J gene TRBJ2-7; 7 nucleotides align to TRBD1. Trimming took 6 bases from V and 4 from J; bases not matched to a gene: 9. From germline, CDR1 is MNHEY and CDR2 SVGAGI. CDR3 length: 14 amino acids. The CDR3: CASSPGTELYEQYF. The DNA of the CDR3 is TGTGCCAGCAGCCCCGGGACAGAGCTTTACGAGCAGTACTTC.

V gene TRBV4-2 combines with J gene TRBJ2-7; no clear D. The germline V and J ends were trimmed by 4 bases and 0 bases, with 7 bases remaining between them. Per germline, CDR1 LGHNA and CDR2 YNFKEQ. The CDR3 totals 13 residues. CDR3 residues: CASSPPSSYEQYF. CDR3 nucleotides: TGTGCCAGCAGCCCCCCATCCTCCTACGAGCAGTACTTC.

The rearrangement uses TRBV5-1 and TRBJ1-1; D not certain. This CDR3 has 17 residues. Germline V gene sequence: CDR1 SGHRS, CDR2 YFSETQ. V lost 5 bases and J 4 bases, leaving 24 bases between the germline ends. The CDR3 is CASSVDGGPRRSTEAFF. CDR3 coding DNA: TGCGCCAGCAGTGTCGACGGAGGGCCTAGGAGGAGCACTGAAGCTTTCTTT.

The V gene is TRBV15, the J gene TRBJ2-7; 11 nucleotides match TRBD2. Looked up from germline, CDR1 is LNHNV and CDR2 is YYDKDF (reference sequence). The CDR3 extends over 14 amino acids. The trim removed 5 bases at V and 5 bases at J, leaving 5 bases unmatched. CDR3 sequence (DNA): TGTGCCACCAGCGGAACTAGCGGGAGAGACGAGCAGTACTTC. Translating it yields CATSGTSGRDEQYF.

This chain connects TRBV7-2 to TRBJ1-5; 9 nucleotides align to TRBD1. V trimming: 5 bases; J trimming: 6 bases; junction bases outside the gene matches: 5. CDR1 and CDR2 from the germline V gene are SGHTA and FQGNSA. This CDR3 spans 14 amino acids. CDR3 amino acids: CASSITGGTQPQHF. In nucleotides, the CDR3 is TGTGCCAGCAGCATAACAGGGGGCACTCAGCCCCAGCATTTT.

CDR3 loop: CASRRTGSTGELFF. In DNA, the CDR3 is TGTGCCAGCAGACGGACAGGGTCCACCGGGGAGCTGTTTTTT. The chain is built from TRBV6-6 and TRBJ2-2; 8 nucleotides line up with TRBD1. Losses at the gene ends were 6 bases for V and 4 bases for J; bases not matched to a gene: 4. The CDR3 runs 14 residues. Germline V gene data show CDR1 as MNHNY and CDR2 as SVGAGI (reference sequence).

The rearrangement joins TRBV2 to TRBJ2-5; 15 nucleotides agree with TRBD2. The V gene end was trimmed by 7 bases and the J gene end by 3 bases; junction bases not matched to a gene: 3. The CDR3 has 15 amino acids. Germline V CDR1 and CDR2: SNHLY, FYNNEI. The CDR3 loop is CASTRTSGGEETQYF. The CDR3 DNA sequence: TGTGCCAGCACCCGGACTAGCGGGGGGGAAGAGACCCAGTACTTC.

The chain carries TRBV19 and TRBJ1-2; 9 bases map to TRBD1. Germline lookup yields CDR1 LNHDA and CDR2 SQIVND (reference sequence). V lost 5 bases to trimming and J lost 8 bases; unmatched junction nucleotides: 6. CDR3 length: 13 amino acids. CDR3 DNA sequence: TGTGCCAGTAGTTTACAGGGGGCGCAAGGCTACACCTTC. Protein product: CASSLQGAQGYTF. The full variable domain, rest sourced from reference TRBV19 and TRBJ1-2, is DGGITQSPKYLFRKEGQNVTLSCEQNLNHDAMYWYRQDPGQGLRLIYYSQIVNDFQKGDIAEGYSVSREKKESFPLTVTSAQKNPTAFYLCASSLQGAQGYTFGSGTRLTVV.